These 25 T cell receptor beta chains originate from one sample sequenced in a study of CD8 T cells in Susac syndrome. Random hexamers were used to reverse transcribe the RNA input (0.5 to 1 ug). TCRdb reprocessed the immunoSEQ multiplex PCR reads via MiXCR and lists one record per CDR3 protein. The sample records about 120,000 distinct CDR3 sequences, 94% being singletons. The sequenced sample was CD4+ T cells from PBMCs. All receptors come from a human donor in good health.

The genes are TRBV20-1 and TRBJ2-3; 8 bases are shared with TRBD2. Germline V lookup: CDR1 DFQATT, CDR2 SNEGSKA (reference sequence). V was clipped by 3 bases and J by 4 bases; unmatched bases: 9. The CDR3 extends over 15 amino acids. The CDR3 DNA reads TGCAGTGCTAGGCTGAGCGGGAGAAACCCAGATACGCAGTATTTT. Its translation is CSARLSGRNPDTQYF.

The chain carries TRBV24-1 and TRBJ2-5; 8 bases agree with TRBD2. The CDR3 covers 15 residues. Germline V CDR1 and CDR2: KGHDR, SFDVKD. The J segment lost 0 bases and the V segment lost 6 bases, leaving 5 bases of the junction unmatched. The CDR3 DNA follows: TGTGCCACCAGTCGGTTAGCGGGAAACCAAGAGACCCAGTACTTC. Protein: CATSRLAGNQETQYF.

The chain links TRBV30 to TRBJ2-5; 7 nucleotides align to TRBD1. Germline V gene data show CDR1 as GTSNPN and CDR2 as SVGIG (reference sequence). This CDR3 spans 14 amino acids. The V and J ends lost 6 bases and 4 bases, in that order; junction bases with no gene match: 11. Here the CDR3 DNA reads TGTGCCTGTTACGAGAGACAGGGCGGAGAGACCCAGTACTTC. Translation gives CACYERQGGETQYF.

The V and J genes are TRBV25-1 and TRBJ2-1; D is uncertain. The V and J ends lost 4 bases and 7 bases respectively, with 14 bases between them. This CDR3 is 14 amino acids long. The germline V gene has CDR1 MGHDK and CDR2 SYGVNS. CDR3 region: CASSGPEIRNEQFF. CDR3 coding DNA: TGTGCCAGCAGTGGCCCGGAGATTCGGAATGAGCAGTTCTTC.

V and J are TRBV20-1 and TRBJ2-7; TRBD2 agrees at 8 bases. Germline CDR1 is DFQATT and CDR2 is SNEGSKA (reference sequence). The CDR3 has 14 amino acids. J was trimmed by 2 bases and V by 6 bases; bases with no gene match: 9. CDR3 nucleotide sequence: TGCAGTGCAAGACTAGCGACGAATACCTACGAGCAGTACTTC. Protein sequence: CSARLATNTYEQYF.

The gene calls are TRBV23-1 and TRBJ1-2; TRBD1 matches at 7 bases. TRBV23-1 is classed as an ORF, of uncertain function. The V and J ends lost 2 bases and 6 bases, in that order; junction bases with no gene match: 3. This CDR3 has 13 amino acids. This CDR3 reads CASSQTTGDGYTF. Written as DNA, the CDR3 is TGCGCCAGCAGTCAAACCACAGGGGATGGCTACACCTTC.

The chain links TRBV27 to TRBJ2-3, with 10 positions matching TRBD2. CDR1 and CDR2 (germline): MNHEY, SMNVEV (reference sequence). V trimming: 5 bases; J trimming: 8 bases; junction bases outside the gene matches: 10. The CDR3 covers 15 residues. The CDR3 DNA sequence: TGTGCCAGCAGTGCTAGCGGGAGTGCCGCCGGTACGCAGTATTTT. Residues: CASSASGSAAGTQYF.

The J gene is TRBJ1-5, the V gene TRBV2; unclear D gene. This CDR3 comprises 15 residues. Trimming pared 5 bases from V and 3 bases from J, leaving 14 bases between. Germline CDR1 reads SNHLY; CDR2 reads FYNNEI. Here the CDR3 DNA reads TGTGCCAGCAGTTTCGCAGACGGCAACAATCAGCCCCAGCATTTT. It yields the protein CASSFADGNNQPQHF.

This rearrangement joins TRBV4-1 to TRBJ2-3; D gene unclear. Germline CDR1 and CDR2: MGHRA and YSYEKL. This CDR3 spans 16 amino acids. V dropped 5 bases and J dropped 1 base, with 16 bases sitting between them. The CDR3 nucleotides are TGCGCCAGCAGCTCCCAGACGGCTTGGGGCACAGATACGCAGTATTTT. This codes for CASSSQTAWGTDTQYF.

This rearrangement joins TRBV11-1 to TRBJ1-1, with D unclear. Germline V gene sequence: CDR1 SGHAT, CDR2 FQDESV (reference sequence). Trimming stripped 1 base from V and 8 bases from J, with 17 bases between. The CDR3 sequence is 15 residues long. This chain's CDR3 is CASSLVTTPGREAFF. DNA of the CDR3: TGTGCCAGCAGCTTAGTTACCACCCCGGGCCGCGAAGCTTTCTTT.

This clonotype was seen only once. The J gene is TRBJ2-7, the V gene TRBV3-1; D gene unclear. Trimming removed 1 base from V and 6 bases from J, with 4 bases in between. Looked up from germline, CDR1 is LGHDT and CDR2 is YNNKEL (reference sequence). There are 11 residues in the CDR3. The CDR3 is CASSQVTEQYF. The CDR3 region has the DNA TGTGCCAGCAGCCAAGTAACCGAGCAGTACTTC.

J is TRBJ2-2 and V is TRBV7-3; 7 bases are shared with TRBD2. Germline lookup yields CDR1 SGHTA and CDR2 FQGTGA. J gave up 5 bases and V 6 bases, and 6 bases lay outside the gene matches. The CDR3 consists of 14 residues. The CDR3: CASRPASGTGELFF. The CDR3 nucleotides read TGTGCCAGCAGACCGGCTAGCGGTACCGGGGAGCTGTTTTTT.

The CDR3, as DNA: TGTGCCAGCAGCGCCTGGGACAGCTCTGGAAACACCATATATTTT. Protein sequence: CASSAWDSSGNTIYF. The gene calls are TRBV9 and TRBJ1-3; 7 nucleotides line up with TRBD1. J gave up 0 bases and V 3 bases, and 3 bases lay outside the gene matches. Looked up from germline, CDR1 is SGDLS and CDR2 is YYNGEE. This CDR3 is 15 amino acids long.

The chain is built from TRBV29-1 and TRBJ2-1, with TRBD2 matching 9 bases. This CDR3 spans 13 amino acids. Germline CDR1 SQVTM, CDR2 ANQGSEA. V lost 7 bases, J lost 5 bases, and 6 bases stayed unmatched. The CDR3 is CSASGRSDNEQFF. CDR3 nucleotides: TGCAGCGCAAGCGGGAGGTCCGACAATGAGCAGTTCTTC.

This clonotype appeared a single time. V is TRBV5-1 and J is TRBJ2-7; D ambiguous. Trimming pared 1 base from V and 0 bases from J, leaving 11 bases between. The CDR3 consists of 15 residues. Germline V CDR1 and CDR2: SGHRS, YFSETQ. The CDR3 DNA reads as TGCGCCAGCAGCTTGCTTGCCAGGAGCTCCTACGAGCAGTACTTC. Protein sequence: CASSLLARSSYEQYF.

In its sample, this clonotype was seen once. The rearrangement uses TRBV29-1 and TRBJ2-1; TRBD2 matches 12 bases. J was trimmed by 2 bases and V by 1 base; bases with no gene match: 0. The CDR3 length is 15 residues. Germline CDR1 SQVTM, CDR2 ANQGSEA. CDR3 sequence: CSVEGTSGAYNEQFF. CDR3 DNA: TGCAGCGTTGAAGGGACTAGCGGGGCCTACAATGAGCAGTTCTTC.

The table lists this clonotype with a count of one. The chain combines TRBV27 with TRBJ2-4; maybe TRBD1 (5 bases). V was clipped by 5 bases and J by 1 base, with 9 bases between them. The CDR3 runs to 14 residues. CDR1 MNHEY and CDR2 SMNVEV come from the germline V gene (reference sequence). For the CDR3, the DNA is TGTGCCAGCAGTCAGGGCACGGCCAAAAACATTCAGTACTTC. Residues: CASSQGTAKNIQYF.

The chain carries TRBV7-9 and TRBJ2-7; the D gene is possibly TRBD1 (5 bases). This CDR3 has 14 amino acids. Between the trimmed V and J ends, which lost 6 bases and 0 bases, there was a span of 12 bases. CDR1 and CDR2 (germline): SEHNR, FQNEAQ (reference sequence). The CDR3 DNA reads as TGTGCCAGCAGACCCTCCAGGGACTCCTACGAGCAGTACTTC. This translates into CASRPSRDSYEQYF.

The genes are TRBV19 and TRBJ2-6, with 7 bases fitting TRBD2. CDR1 is LNHDA and CDR2 is SQIVND in the germline V gene (reference sequence). Trimming cost V 4 bases and J 0 bases; bases outside gene matches: 6. The CDR3 sequence is 17 residues long. CDR3 region: CASSRTSKDSGANVLTF. CDR3 nucleotide sequence: TGTGCCAGTAGTAGGACTAGTAAGGACTCTGGGGCCAACGTCCTGACTTTC. Based on the CDR3 plus reference TRBV19 and TRBJ2-6, the full variable domain is DGGITQSPKYLFRKEGQNVTLSCEQNLNHDAMYWYRQDPGQGLRLIYYSQIVNDFQKGDIAEGYSVSREKKESFPLTVTSAQKNPTAFYLCASSRTSKDSGANVLTFGAGSRLTVL.

The DNA for the CDR3 is TGCAGCGTTGTAGGACTAGCGATCAATGAGCAGTTCTTC. This translates into CSVVGLAINEQFF. The chain has TRBV29-1 and TRBJ2-1; 9 bases match TRBD2. V trimming: 4 bases; J trimming: 6 bases; junction bases outside the gene matches: 4. Germline loops: CDR1 SQVTM, CDR2 ANQGSEA. The CDR3 runs to 13 residues.

The chain is built from TRBV28 and TRBJ2-7, with 9 bases identical to TRBD1. Germline-derived CDR1 and CDR2 are MDHEN and SYDVKM. The CDR3 has 14 amino acids. V lost 5 bases to trimming and J lost 5 bases; unmatched junction nucleotides: 7. CDR3: CASSGQGSLDEQYF. In nucleotides, the CDR3 is TGTGCCAGCAGTGGACAGGGGAGTCTGGACGAGCAGTACTTC.

This clonotype is a singleton in its sample. V gene TRBV28 combines with J gene TRBJ1-2; 7 nucleotides match TRBD1. The V gene end was trimmed by 4 bases and the J gene end by 0 bases; junction bases not matched to a gene: 14. CDR3 length equals 18 residues. Germline V gene sequence: CDR1 MDHEN, CDR2 SYDVKM. The CDR3 sequence: CASSSSTTGASANYGYTF. The CDR3, as DNA: TGTGCCAGCAGTTCTTCTACTACAGGGGCCTCGGCTAACTATGGCTACACCTTC.

The chain has TRBV19 and TRBJ2-1; 12 bases are a match to TRBD1. Looked up from germline, CDR1 is LNHDA and CDR2 is SQIVND (reference sequence). CDR3 length equals 17 residues. With 0 bases clipped from V and 5 bases from J, the junction kept 5 bases outside the gene matches. CDR3 region: CASSIDLGTGGNNEQFF. In nucleotides, the CDR3 is TGTGCCAGTAGTATAGACCTCGGGACAGGGGGCAACAATGAGCAGTTCTTC.

The chain links TRBV27 to TRBJ1-1; perhaps TRBD1 as D (5 bases). Germline CDR1 MNHEY, CDR2 SMNVEV (reference sequence). V lost 6 bases to trimming and J lost 6 bases, with 17 bases between them. CDR3 length equals 14 residues. DNA of the CDR3: TGTGCCAGCAGAAAAGTCGTGATGGGACCTGAAGCTTTCTTT. It specifies CASRKVVMGPEAFF.

CDR3: CASSQVGGIPSYEQYF. The CDR3 DNA reads as TGTGCCAGCAGCCAAGTGGGGGGGATCCCCTCCTACGAGCAGTACTTC. This chain connects TRBV3-1 to TRBJ2-7; 7 bases map to TRBD2. Trimming took 1 base from V and 0 from J; bases not matched to a gene: 6. The CDR3 length is 16 residues. Germline lookup yields CDR1 LGHDT and CDR2 YNNKEL (reference sequence).